This TCR beta chain was profiled in a study of blood T cells in healthy people across ages. Overall study findings and caveats: In the absence of known donor CMV status, changes in expanded clonotypes were possibly confounded. The authors considered diversity estimates from one million T cells to be underestimates.

Each sample used at least 6 million PBMCs. Alongside a J-beta primer mix, a sample-barcoded 5' primer served in a second PCR lasting roughly 7 to 11 cycles. Every cDNA molecule carried a tag from a template-switch adaptor bearing 12 random nucleotides. MiXCR was run by TCRdb on the 5' RACE reads, yielding one entry per CDR3 protein. The profile covers 550,000 to 800,000 distinct CDR3 sequences, with around 21% appearing a single time and more than 3% taken by the ten largest. The CDR3 has 16 residues. CDR1 is MNHEY, CDR2 SVGAGI, per germline. V was trimmed by 1 base and J by 4 bases, leaving 17 bases between them. In its sample, this clonotype was seen many times. Its antigen remains unidentified.

This chain uses TRBV6-5 with TRBJ2-7; D uncertain. This clonotype was obtained from a man between 65 and 80 years old in good health. Sequencing was performed on blood. CDR3 in DNA: TGTGCCAGCAGTTACTTCAGGAGTGCCCTAGGGTACGAGCAGTACTTC. The encoded protein is CASSYFRSALGYEQYF.